Following are 24 T cell receptor beta chains from one sample sequenced in a study of blood T cell repertoires in COVID-19. TCRdb's table, derived via immunoSEQ multiplex PCR, lists solely in-frame clones and lacks some. This sample yields 68,000 or so clones, of which roughly four fifths are seen a single time; 35% to 45% belongs to the top ten. Sequenced input: peripheral blood. The receptor source for this set is a human donor in a cohort sampled during active COVID-19.

In its sample, this clone was seen a few times. The rearrangement links TRBV18 to TRBJ1-5; TRBD1 aligns across 9 bases. The germline CDR1 and CDR2 sequences are KGHSH and LQKENI. After removal of 5 bases from V and 4 bases from J, the junction contained 6 bases not matched to a gene. The CDR3 is 15 amino acids. For the CDR3, the DNA is TGTGCCAGCTCAGATAGGACAGGGGCGAATCAGCCCCAGCATTTT. Encoded protein: CASSDRTGANQPQHF.

This chain connects TRBV5-1 to TRBJ1-4; D unresolved. The CDR3 extends over 18 amino acids. CDR1 and CDR2 from the germline V gene are SGHRS and YFSETQ. V shed 1 base and J shed 5 bases, with 21 bases lying between them. CDR3 amino acids: CASSLLAGSSAGNEKLFF. CDR3 DNA sequence: TGCGCCAGCAGCTTGTTGGCTGGTTCTTCAGCGGGGAATGAAAAACTGTTTTTT.

This clone has a handful of counts. The chain carries TRBV7-6 and TRBJ2-1, with a possible D match to TRBD1 (6 bases). This CDR3 is built from 15 residues. Per germline, CDR1 SGHVS and CDR2 FNYEAQ. Trimming removed 5 bases from V and 1 base from J, with 12 bases in between. The CDR3 protein is CASSRLGASYNEQFF. DNA of the CDR3: TGTGCCAGCAGCCGGCTGGGGGCATCCTACAATGAGCAGTTCTTC. The full variable domain, completed using reference TRBV7-6 and TRBJ2-1, is GAGVSQSPRYKVTKRGQDVALRCDPISGHVSLYWYRQALGQGPEFLTYFNYEAQQDKSGLPNDRFSAERPEGSISTLTIQRTEQRDSAMYRCASSRLGASYNEQFFGPGTRLTVL.

In DNA form, the CDR3 reads TGTGCCAGTAGTATAGAGTGGGGCACAGCTAACTATGGCTACACCTTC. Protein: CASSIEWGTANYGYTF. This rearrangement joins TRBV19 to TRBJ1-2, with D tentatively TRBD1 (5 bases). Germline CDR1 is LNHDA and CDR2 is SQIVND (reference sequence). V was clipped by 0 bases and J by 0 bases, with 11 bases between them. The CDR3 is 16 residues long.

The V gene is TRBV7-9, the J gene TRBJ2-7, with a weak D call TRBD2 (5 bases). Germline V lookup: CDR1 SEHNR, CDR2 FQNEAQ (reference sequence). V was clipped by 4 bases and J by 2 bases, with 15 bases between them. There are 15 residues in the CDR3. This chain's CDR3 is CASSYTGIPAYEQYF. The CDR3, as DNA: TGTGCCAGCAGCTATACCGGGATCCCCGCCTACGAGCAGTACTTC.

This sequence joins TRBV7-2 and TRBJ2-7; 10 bases match TRBD2. The germline V gene has CDR1 SGHTA and CDR2 FQGNSA. The CDR3 runs to 15 residues. Trimming removed 5 bases from V and 0 bases from J; junction bases left unmatched: 4. The CDR3 DNA sequence: TGTGCCAGCAGCCGTACTAGCGGGACCTCCTACGAGCAGTACTTC. It encodes CASSRTSGTSYEQYF.

This clone turned up a few times. The chain carries TRBV28 and TRBJ1-2; 7 nucleotides line up with TRBD1. This CDR3 contains 15 residues. Germline assignment: CDR1 MDHEN and CDR2 SYDVKM. With V trimmed by 4 bases and J by 7 bases, 12 bases remained unmatched. CDR3 residues: CASSSLGQSRGGYTF. The CDR3, as DNA: TGTGCCAGCAGTTCCCTGGGACAGAGTAGGGGTGGCTACACCTTC.

The gene calls are TRBV3-1 (or the pseudogene TRBV3-2) and TRBJ2-5; D gene unclear. Germline values: CDR1 LGHDT, CDR2 YNNKEL (reference sequence). V gave up 1 base and J gave up 1 base, with 10 bases separating them. CDR3 length: 15 residues. CDR3 sequence (DNA): TGTGCCAGCAGCCAAGGAATACAGACCCAAGAGACCCAGTACTTC. The encoded protein is CASSQGIQTQETQYF.

This clone was recorded once. V usage is TRBV10-1 and J usage is TRBJ1-2, with 7 bases identical to TRBD1. The CDR3 is 13 residues long. J lost 4 bases, V lost 11 bases, and 10 bases had no gene match. CDR1 is WNHNN, CDR2 SYGVQD, per germline (reference sequence). The CDR3 bases are TGCGCCCAAAAAGGACAGGAGTTCTATGGCTACACCTTC. It codes for CAQKGQEFYGYTF.

V usage is TRBV5-1 and J usage is TRBJ1-2, with D perhaps TRBD1 (5 bases). V gave up 3 bases and J gave up 8 bases, with 14 bases separating them. The CDR3 totals 13 residues. In germline, CDR1 is SGHRS, CDR2 YFSETQ. The CDR3 region has the DNA TGCGCCAGCAGCTCGACAGTCGATGGGGGCTACACCTTC. The encoded protein is CASSSTVDGGYTF.

The chain has TRBV2 and TRBJ1-1, with 8 positions matching TRBD1. J was trimmed by 5 bases and V by 5 bases; bases with no gene match: 7. The CDR3 has 14 amino acids. Germline values: CDR1 SNHLY, CDR2 FYNNEI. DNA of the CDR3: TGTGCCAGCAGTCGACAGGGGTTGGCGACTGAAGCTTTCTTT. Residues: CASSRQGLATEAFF.

This clone was detected only a few times. The genes are TRBV2 and TRBJ1-6; the D is unclear. This CDR3 is built from 13 residues. V lost 8 bases to trimming and J lost 7 bases, with 12 bases between them. Germline CDR1 SNHLY, CDR2 FYNNEI. The CDR3 sequence is CASGGEGNSPLHF. The CDR3 nucleotides read TGTGCCAGCGGTGGGGAGGGAAATTCACCCCTCCACTTT. Full variable domain (remainder filled in from reference TRBV2 and TRBJ1-6): EPEVTQTPSHQVTQMGQEVILRCVPISNHLYFYWYRQILGQKVEFLVSFYNNEISEKSEIFDDQFSVERPDGSNFTLKIRSTKLEDSAMYFCASGGEGNSPLHFGNGTRLTVT.

The chain uses TRBV4-1 and TRBJ1-6; 7 bases match TRBD1. This CDR3 has 17 residues. The V and J ends lost 1 base and 4 bases, in that order; junction bases with no gene match: 7. The V gene's germline CDR1 is MGHRA and CDR2 YSYEKL. CDR3 amino acids: CASSQGPGQAYNSPLHF. The CDR3 DNA is TGCGCCAGCAGCCAAGGCCCCGGACAGGCTTATAATTCACCCCTCCACTTT.

This chain uses TRBV11-2 with TRBJ2-1; 7 nucleotides line up with TRBD1. Unmatched junction bases numbered 8, after V lost 5 bases and J lost 7 bases. The germline CDR1 and CDR2 sequences are SGHAT and FQNNGV. The CDR3 consists of 14 residues. The CDR3 is CASSPQTGSNEQFF. DNA for the CDR3: TGTGCCAGCAGCCCCCAGACAGGGTCGAATGAGCAGTTCTTC.

This clone was detected a few times. This sequence joins TRBV6-5 and TRBJ1-3, with D uncertain. The CDR3 is made up of 13 amino acids. Germline lookup yields CDR1 MNHEY and CDR2 SVGAGI. Trimming stripped 6 bases from V and 4 bases from J, with 10 bases between. The CDR3 DNA sequence: TGTGCCAGCAGGGGCATCTACGGAAACACCATATATTTT. Its translation is CASRGIYGNTIYF.

The chain has TRBV10-2 and TRBJ2-7; the match to TRBD1 covers 10 bases. The CDR3 runs to 15 residues. V was pared by 3 bases and J by 2 bases, with 4 bases of the junction left unmatched. Germline V lookup: CDR1 WSHSY, CDR2 SAAADI. CDR3 nucleotides: TGCGCCAGCAGTGAAGGGACAGGGGCCACCTACGAGCAGTACTTC. Translated, it gives CASSEGTGATYEQYF.

The gene calls are TRBV28 and TRBJ1-1; possibly TRBD1 for D (5 bases). V gave up 6 bases and J gave up 1 base, with 15 bases separating them. Looked up from germline, CDR1 is MDHEN and CDR2 is SYDVKM. The CDR3 is made up of 15 amino acids. CDR3 sequence: CASRSHGDWNTEAFF. DNA of the CDR3: TGTGCCAGCAGGTCCCATGGGGACTGGAACACTGAAGCTTTCTTT.

The V and J genes are TRBV5-5 and TRBJ2-6, with a tentative D call TRBD1 (6 bases). The CDR3 consists of 19 residues. Trimming removed 1 base from V and 0 bases from J, with 17 bases in between. Germline V gene data show CDR1 as SGHKS and CDR2 as YYEKEE (reference sequence). As DNA, the CDR3 is TGTGCCAGCAGCTTGCGGGCAGGGGTTCTATCCTCTGGGGCCAACGTCCTGACTTTC. Residues: CASSLRAGVLSSGANVLTF.

This chain joins TRBV23-1 and TRBJ2-5; 7 bases match TRBD1. TRBV23-1 is reported as an ORF; its role is uncertain. The V gene end was trimmed by 4 bases and the J gene end by 5 bases; junction bases not matched to a gene: 10. The CDR3 runs 15 residues. CDR3 bases: TGCGCCAGCAGTCCGGGGACAGAGACCTCGGAGACCCAGTACTTC. Protein: CASSPGTETSETQYF.

The gene calls are TRBV5-4 and TRBJ1-6; no firm D call. Germline loops: CDR1 SGHNT, CDR2 YYREEE (reference sequence). This CDR3 is built from 13 residues. The V end lost 4 bases, the J end lost 9 bases, and 11 bases lay between the germline ends. The CDR3 DNA reads as TGTGCCAGCAGCGAGGCTGCTAGTTCACCCCTCCACTTT. It yields the protein CASSEAASSPLHF.

The rearrangement joins TRBV29-1 to TRBJ1-4; 11 bases align to TRBD1. The CDR3 contains 12 residues. The V and J ends lost 7 bases and 10 bases, in that order; junction bases with no gene match: 5. CDR1 is SQVTM, CDR2 ANQGSEA, per germline. The DNA of the CDR3 is TGCAGCGCGAGGACAGGGGGCGGAAAACTGTTTTTT. Translation gives CSARTGGGKLFF.

The chain has TRBV27 and TRBJ2-5; D remains unclear. Per the germline V gene, CDR1 is MNHEY and CDR2 is SMNVEV (reference sequence). The CDR3 sequence is 13 residues long. The V and J ends lost 1 base and 5 bases respectively, with 8 bases between them. CDR3 sequence: CASSLWYGETQYF. The CDR3 DNA reads as TGTGCCAGCAGTTTATGGTACGGGGAGACCCAGTACTTC.

The genes are TRBV28 and TRBJ1-2, with D possibly TRBD1 on 5 matching bases. The CDR3 totals 12 residues. V lost 8 bases to trimming and J lost 3 bases, with 10 bases between them. Germline V gene data show CDR1 as MDHEN and CDR2 as SYDVKM. In DNA form, the CDR3 reads TGTGCCAGCGAACAGGCCTACTATGGCTACACCTTC. Translation gives CASEQAYYGYTF.

This clone was seen a handful of times. The V and J genes are TRBV27 and TRBJ2-3; tentative D call: TRBD2 (5 bases). Germline CDR1 reads MNHEY; CDR2 reads SMNVEV (reference sequence). This CDR3 region has 15 residues. Between the trimmed V and J ends, which lost 7 bases and 2 bases, there was a span of 16 bases. Here the CDR3 reads CASTPPGGYTDTQYF. The CDR3 nucleotides read TGTGCCAGCACCCCACCTGGAGGCTACACAGATACGCAGTATTTT.